This T cell receptor beta chain originates from a study of cytomegalovirus exposure and HLA in healthy donors. Study context: In a later analysis, it was reported that the roughly 130 validation repertoires had been produced on the same platform as the 700 or so repertoires belonging to the first cohort.

V lost 1 base, J lost 5 bases, and 8 bases stayed unmatched. Germline values: CDR1 LNHDA, CDR2 SQIVND (reference sequence). CDR3 length: 16 residues. This clone has only a few counts. The data were produced by immunoSEQ multiplex PCR, yet TCRdb's version contains in-frame clones alone and is incomplete. Of nearly 80,000 clones listed, approximately 94% were seen once; the top ten hold 3.6%. The specimen sequenced was PBMCs. The V call is TRBV19, the J call TRBJ2-5; the match to TRBD2 covers 9 bases. The TCR comes from a woman aged 30 to 39 in good health and CMV-seronegative. The CDR3 DNA reads TGTGCCAGTAGTATAGGCAATAGCGGGAGTGGGGAGACCCAGTACTTC. Its translation: CASSIGNSGSGETQYF.